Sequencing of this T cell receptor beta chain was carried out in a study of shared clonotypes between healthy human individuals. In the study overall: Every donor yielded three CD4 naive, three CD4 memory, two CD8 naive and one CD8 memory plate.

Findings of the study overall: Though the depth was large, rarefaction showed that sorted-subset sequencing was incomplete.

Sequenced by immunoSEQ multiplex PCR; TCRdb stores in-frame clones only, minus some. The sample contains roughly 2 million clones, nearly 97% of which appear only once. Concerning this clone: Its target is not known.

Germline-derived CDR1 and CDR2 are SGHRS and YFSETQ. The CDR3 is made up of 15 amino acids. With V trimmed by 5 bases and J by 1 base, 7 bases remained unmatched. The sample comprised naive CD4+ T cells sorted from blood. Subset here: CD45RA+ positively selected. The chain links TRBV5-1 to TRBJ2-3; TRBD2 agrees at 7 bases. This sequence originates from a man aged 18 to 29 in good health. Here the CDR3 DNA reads TGCGCCAGCAGTATAGAGGGGAGGGGCACAGATACGCAGTATTTT. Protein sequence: CASSIEGRGTDTQYF.